These 23 T cell receptor beta chains came from one sample sequenced in a study of cytomegalovirus exposure and HLA in healthy donors. With 60 Vbeta and 13 Jbeta primers, the PCR was carried out. Measured with immunoSEQ multiplex PCR; TCRdb has only the in-frame clones, and not every one. In the table there are about 150,000 clones, approximately 60% of which are singletons. The sample comprised PBMCs. These receptors were collected from a woman in her fifties or sixties in good health and CMV-seropositive.

This CDR3 is CATSRDRGTANTGELFF. The CDR3 DNA reads TGTGCCACCAGCAGAGATCGAGGGACAGCTAACACCGGGGAGCTGTTTTTT. The chain combines TRBV15 with TRBJ2-2; TRBD1 agrees at 7 bases. Germline V gene data show CDR1 as LNHNV and CDR2 as YYDKDF (reference sequence). V dropped 0 bases and J dropped 2; count of bases not matched to a gene: 6. The CDR3 extends over 17 amino acids.

The V gene is TRBV30, the J gene TRBJ2-1, with TRBD2 matching over 7 bases. The germline gives CDR1 GTSNPN, CDR2 SVGIG (reference sequence). The CDR3 is made up of 14 amino acids. The trim removed 5 bases at V and 0 bases at J, leaving 4 bases unmatched. The CDR3, as DNA: TGTGCCTGGGAAGCGGGGAGCTCCTACAATGAGCAGTTCTTC. Translating gives CAWEAGSSYNEQFF.

The chain joins TRBV4-1 to TRBJ2-7; the D is unclear. The CDR3 consists of 14 residues. Germline CDR1 and CDR2: MGHRA and YSYEKL. Trimming removed 3 bases at V and 5 bases at J, with 14 bases between. CDR3 in amino acids: CASSQRSDEDEQYF. The CDR3 nucleotides read TGCGCCAGCAGCCAGCGCAGCGACGAAGACGAGCAGTACTTC.

The CDR3 spells CASSRGTSGRGETQYF. Written as DNA, the CDR3 is TGTGCCAGCAGCCGAGGGACTAGCGGGAGGGGGGAGACCCAGTACTTC. The rearrangement uses TRBV2 and TRBJ2-5, with 16 bases aligning to TRBD2. J gave up 5 bases and V 6 bases, and 6 bases lay outside the gene matches. CDR3 length: 16 residues. Germline values: CDR1 SNHLY, CDR2 FYNNEI. Drawing the rest from reference TRBV2 and TRBJ2-5, the complete variable domain is EPEVTQTPSHQVTQMGQEVILRCVPISNHLYFYWYRQILGQKVEFLVSFYNNEISEKSEIFDDQFSVERPDGSNFTLKIRSTKLEDSAMYFCASSRGTSGRGETQYFGPGTRLLVL.

The chain joins TRBV29-1 to TRBJ1-2; 9 bases are a match to TRBD1. With V trimmed by 6 bases and J by 0 bases, 8 bases remained unmatched. The CDR3 length is 15 residues. Germline CDR1 SQVTM, CDR2 ANQGSEA. The CDR3 reads CSVLGQGKANYGYTF. In DNA form, the CDR3 reads TGCAGCGTCCTTGGACAGGGGAAAGCTAACTATGGCTACACCTTC.

The chain links TRBV18 to TRBJ2-1, with D tentatively TRBD2 (6 bases). Germline V gene data show CDR1 as KGHSH and CDR2 as LQKENI. V was clipped by 8 bases and J by 4 bases, with 15 bases between them. The CDR3 covers 14 residues. Here the CDR3 reads CASHGSGRYNEQFF. The CDR3 DNA is TGTGCCAGCCACGGCAGCGGGCGGTACAATGAGCAGTTCTTC.

The chain recombines TRBV28 with TRBJ2-5; 7 nucleotides agree with TRBD1. CDR3 length: 13 amino acids. V lost 5 bases, J lost 4 bases, and 4 bases stayed unmatched. Germline V CDR1 and CDR2: MDHEN, SYDVKM. This chain's CDR3 is CASSPGQVETQYF. DNA of the CDR3: TGTGCCAGCAGTCCCGGACAGGTAGAGACCCAGTACTTC.

The chain has TRBV28 and TRBJ1-2; D might be TRBD1 (6 bases). CDR1 is MDHEN, CDR2 SYDVKM, per germline. This CDR3 spans 12 amino acids. With 4 bases removed from V and 9 bases from J, the gap between germline ends came to 12 bases. CDR3 amino acids: CASSSGTSSYTF. The CDR3 coding sequence is TGTGCCAGCAGTTCCGGGACATCAAGCTACACCTTC.

V and J are TRBV7-2 and TRBJ2-7; D may be TRBD2 (7 bases). CDR1 SGHTA and CDR2 FQGNSA come from the germline V gene. V gave up 3 bases and J gave up 1 base, with 19 bases separating them. The CDR3 covers 17 residues. CDR3 in amino acids: CASSFRGAGEGSYEQYF. In DNA, the CDR3 is TGTGCCAGCAGCTTCCGGGGGGCGGGAGAAGGGTCCTACGAGCAGTACTTC.

The chain has TRBV18 and TRBJ1-2; TRBD1 agrees at 7 bases. The CDR3 runs to 15 residues. The V and J ends lost 2 bases and 2 bases, in that order; junction bases with no gene match: 5. CDR1 and CDR2 (germline): KGHSH, LQKENI. CDR3 protein: CASSPVPQGNYGYTF. The CDR3 nucleotides are TGTGCCAGCTCACCAGTGCCACAGGGGAACTATGGCTACACCTTC.

On this clone itself: A junction end diverges from the germline sequence, so it may reflect a read error. The same CDR3 is also encoded by other DNA sequences in this sample. The chain joins TRBV10-3 to TRBJ2-7, with 9 positions matching TRBD2. The CDR3 has 14 residues. The germline V gene has CDR1 ENHRY and CDR2 SYGVKD. The CDR3 here is CAISEGLAHYEQYF. CDR3 DNA sequence: TGTGCCATCAGTGAGGGACTAGCGCACTACGAGCAGTACTTT.

This clone showed up just a few times. V and J are TRBV27 and TRBJ2-1; 7 nucleotides match TRBD2. V lost 6 bases and J lost 5; bases outside the gene matches: 13. Germline loops: CDR1 MNHEY, CDR2 SMNVEV (reference sequence). This CDR3 is 16 amino acids long. The CDR3 here is CASRTPGGGGDNEQFF. The CDR3 DNA follows: TGTGCCAGCAGGACCCCTGGCGGGGGAGGGGACAATGAGCAGTTCTTC.

The V gene is TRBV2, the J gene TRBJ2-5, with 10 bases that match TRBD1. Germline-derived CDR1 and CDR2 are SNHLY and FYNNEI. The CDR3 has 19 residues. J was trimmed by 1 base and V by 0 bases; bases with no gene match: 11. The CDR3, as DNA: TGTGCCAGCAGTGAAGCGCTAGGACAGGGGGGGAGTACCCAAGAGACCCAGTACTTC. Its translation: CASSEALGQGGSTQETQYF.

This clone came up a few times. The chain joins TRBV4-1 to TRBJ2-3, with D tentatively TRBD2 (6 bases). Germline values: CDR1 MGHRA, CDR2 YSYEKL. V lost 0 bases and J lost 0, with 10 bases in between. This CDR3 has 16 residues. For the CDR3, the DNA is TGCGCCAGCAGCCAAGAGGTAGCGGCTAGCACAGATACGCAGTATTTT. This codes for CASSQEVAASTDTQYF.

The chain employs TRBV2 and TRBJ1-5, with 9 positions matching TRBD1. Germline assignment: CDR1 SNHLY and CDR2 FYNNEI. This CDR3 has 17 residues. The ends lost 6 bases at V and 1 base at J; junction bases unmatched: 10. In DNA form, the CDR3 reads TGTGCCAGCAGAACCGGGACAGGGCCAGGAAGCAATCAGCCCCAGCATTTT. Translating gives CASRTGTGPGSNQPQHF. The complete variable domain, with remaining parts taken from reference TRBV2 and TRBJ1-5, reads EPEVTQTPSHQVTQMGQEVILRCVPISNHLYFYWYRQILGQKVEFLVSFYNNEISEKSEIFDDQFSVERPDGSNFTLKIRSTKLEDSAMYFCASRTGTGPGSNQPQHFGDGTRLSIL.

This clone has only one observation. The gene calls are TRBV7-2 and TRBJ2-2; D possibly corresponds to TRBD2 (5 bases). The germline V gene has CDR1 SGHTA and CDR2 FQGNSA. The CDR3 covers 16 residues. Trimming took 2 bases from V and 0 from J, leaving 10 bases between them. The CDR3 region has the DNA TGTGCCAGCAGCTTAAGGTCAGCGGCGAACACCGGGGAGCTGTTTTTT. The encoded protein is CASSLRSAANTGELFF.

The chain employs TRBV7-2 and TRBJ1-1, with TRBD1 matching 7 bases. Germline V gene sequence: CDR1 SGHTA, CDR2 FQGNSA. This CDR3 comprises 17 residues. The V segment lost 2 bases and the J segment 4 bases; nucleotides outside the gene matches: 13. The CDR3 DNA sequence: TGTGCCAGCAGCTTACTCTCAACAAACAGGGGTGGCACTGAAGCTTTCTTT. Its translation: CASSLLSTNRGGTEAFF.

The V gene is TRBV5-6, the J gene TRBJ1-1; TRBD1 matches at 8 bases. The CDR3 is 17 amino acids. Germline V gene sequence: CDR1 SGHDT, CDR2 YYEEEE. J lost 3 bases, V lost 0 bases, and 10 bases had no gene match. The CDR3 spells CASSLAGTGRRYTEAFF. The CDR3 nucleotides read TGTGCCAGCAGCTTGGCCGGGACAGGCAGACGCTACACTGAAGCTTTCTTT.

This clone was recorded a few times. The rearrangement joins TRBV28 to TRBJ2-7; TRBD1 aligns across 10 bases. J lost 7 bases, V lost 5 bases, and 11 bases had no gene match. Germline assignment: CDR1 MDHEN and CDR2 SYDVKM. There are 15 residues in the CDR3. The CDR3 reads CASSTRDRGKLEQYF. The CDR3 nucleotides are TGTGCCAGCAGTACCCGGGACAGGGGAAAGCTTGAGCAGTACTTC.

This clone turned up a few times. This chain joins TRBV28 and TRBJ2-1; 10 bases agree with TRBD2. This CDR3 comprises 16 residues. V was pared by 6 bases and J by 5 bases, with 10 bases of the junction left unmatched. Germline assignment: CDR1 MDHEN and CDR2 SYDVKM. The CDR3 region has the DNA TGTGCCAGCAGCTACAATCTAGCGGGAGTAGACAATGAGCAGTTCTTC. It encodes CASSYNLAGVDNEQFF.

The gene calls are TRBV28 and TRBJ1-2; D gene uncertain. The CDR3 spans 13 residues. Trimming pared 5 bases from V and 8 bases from J, leaving 15 bases between. Germline CDR1 reads MDHEN; CDR2 reads SYDVKM. The CDR3 coding sequence is TGTGCCAGCAGTCTCGGACTGCCTCGAGGCTACACCTTC. Protein: CASSLGLPRGYTF.

The chain links TRBV7-2 to TRBJ2-1, with TRBD1 matching 9 bases. The J segment lost 6 bases and the V segment lost 4 bases, leaving 7 bases of the junction unmatched. The length of the CDR3 is 15 residues. Germline CDR1 SGHTA, CDR2 FQGNSA. Here the CDR3 DNA reads TGTGCCAGCAGCTCCGGCGGGACAGGGACCAATGAGCAGTTCTTC. Encoded protein: CASSSGGTGTNEQFF. The full variable domain, in which reference TRBV7-2 and TRBJ2-1 provide the parts outside the CDR3, is GAGVSQSPSNKVTEKGKDVELRCDPISGHTALYWYRQSLGQGLEFLIYFQGNSAPDKSGLPSDRFSAERTGGSVSTLTIQRTQQEDSAVYLCASSSGGTGTNEQFFGPGTRLTVL.

The gene calls are TRBV6-1 and TRBJ2-5, with D possibly being TRBD1 (6 bases). Germline V gene lookup returns CDR1 MNHNS and CDR2 SASEGT. This CDR3 contains 14 residues. Trimming left V 5 bases short and J 5 bases short, with 15 bases between. The CDR3 region is CASSRTVWVETQYF. The CDR3 DNA follows: TGTGCCAGCAGTCGGACAGTCTGGGTCGAGACCCAGTACTTC.